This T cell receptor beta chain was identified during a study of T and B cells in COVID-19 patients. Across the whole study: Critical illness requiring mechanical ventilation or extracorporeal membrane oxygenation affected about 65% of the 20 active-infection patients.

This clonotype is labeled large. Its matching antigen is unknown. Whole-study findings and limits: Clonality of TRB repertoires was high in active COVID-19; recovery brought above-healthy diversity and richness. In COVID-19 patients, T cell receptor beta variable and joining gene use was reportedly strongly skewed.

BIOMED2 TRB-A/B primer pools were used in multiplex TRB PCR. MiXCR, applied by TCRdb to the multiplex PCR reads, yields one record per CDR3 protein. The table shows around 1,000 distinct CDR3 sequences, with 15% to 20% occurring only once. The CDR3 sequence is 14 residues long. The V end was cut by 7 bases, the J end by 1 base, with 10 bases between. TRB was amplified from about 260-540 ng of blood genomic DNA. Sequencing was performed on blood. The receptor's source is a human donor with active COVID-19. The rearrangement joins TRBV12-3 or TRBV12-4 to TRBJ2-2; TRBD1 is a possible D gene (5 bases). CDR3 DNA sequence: TGTGCCAGCAAACCCGACAGGAACACCGGGGAGCTGTTTTTT. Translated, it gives CASKPDRNTGELFF.